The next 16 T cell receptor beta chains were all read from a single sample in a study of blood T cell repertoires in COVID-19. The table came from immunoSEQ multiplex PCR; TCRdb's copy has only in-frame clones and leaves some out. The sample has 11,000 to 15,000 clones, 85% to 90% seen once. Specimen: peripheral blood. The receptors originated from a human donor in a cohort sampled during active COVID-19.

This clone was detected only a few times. CDR3 sequence reads: CASSFPGISYEQYF. CDR3 nucleotides: TGTGCCAGCAGTTTTCCCGGGATCTCCTACGAGCAGTACTTC. This chain links TRBV28 with TRBJ2-7, with D possibly being TRBD2 (5 bases). Germline assignment: CDR1 MDHEN and CDR2 SYDVKM. V lost 3 bases and J lost 0, with 9 bases in between. This CDR3 is 14 amino acids long.

In DNA form, the CDR3 reads TGTGCCAGCAGCTTACCCGGACAGGCCAGCAATGGCTACACCTTC. Amino acid sequence: CASSLPGQASNGYTF. This rearrangement joins TRBV7-9 to TRBJ1-2; 7 nucleotides match TRBD1. V gave up 2 bases and J gave up 6 bases; unmatched junction bases: 9. CDR1 and CDR2 from the germline V gene are SEHNR and FQNEAQ (reference sequence). The CDR3 runs to 15 residues.

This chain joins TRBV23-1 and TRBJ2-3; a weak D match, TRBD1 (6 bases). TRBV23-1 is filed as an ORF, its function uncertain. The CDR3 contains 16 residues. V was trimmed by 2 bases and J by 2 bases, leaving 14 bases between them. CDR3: CASSQQGDKSTDTQYF. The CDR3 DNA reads TGCGCCAGCAGTCAACAAGGGGACAAATCCACAGATACGCAGTATTTT.

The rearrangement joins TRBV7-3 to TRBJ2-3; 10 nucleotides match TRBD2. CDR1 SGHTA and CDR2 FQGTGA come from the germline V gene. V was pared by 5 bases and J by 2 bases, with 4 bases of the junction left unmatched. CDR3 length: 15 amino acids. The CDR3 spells CASSQAGGTTDTQYF. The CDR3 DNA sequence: TGTGCCAGCAGCCAAGCGGGGGGGACCACAGATACGCAGTATTTT.

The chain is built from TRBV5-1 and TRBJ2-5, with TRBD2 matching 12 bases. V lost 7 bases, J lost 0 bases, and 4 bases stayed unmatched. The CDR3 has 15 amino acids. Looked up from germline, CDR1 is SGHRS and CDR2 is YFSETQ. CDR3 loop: CASGRTSGDQETQYF. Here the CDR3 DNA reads TGCGCCAGCGGTCGGACTAGCGGGGACCAAGAGACCCAGTACTTC. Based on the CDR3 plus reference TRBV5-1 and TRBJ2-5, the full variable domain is KAGVTQTPRYLIKTRGQQVTLSCSPISGHRSVSWYQQTPGQGLQFLFEYFSETQRNKGNFPGRFSGRQFSNSRSEMNVSTLELGDSALYLCASGRTSGDQETQYFGPGTRLLVL.

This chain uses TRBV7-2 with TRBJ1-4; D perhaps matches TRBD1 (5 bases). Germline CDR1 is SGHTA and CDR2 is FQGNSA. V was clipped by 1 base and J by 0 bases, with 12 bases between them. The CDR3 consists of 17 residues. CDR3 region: CASSLGATVATNEKLFF. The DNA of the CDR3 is TGTGCCAGCAGCTTAGGCGCGACAGTTGCAACTAATGAAAAACTGTTTTTT.

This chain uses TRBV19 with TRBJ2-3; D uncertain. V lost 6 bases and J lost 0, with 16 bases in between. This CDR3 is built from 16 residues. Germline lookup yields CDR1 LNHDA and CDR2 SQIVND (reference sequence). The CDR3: CASSKGSGGSTDTQYF. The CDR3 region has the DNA TGTGCCAGTAGCAAAGGTAGTGGCGGCAGCACAGATACGCAGTATTTT.

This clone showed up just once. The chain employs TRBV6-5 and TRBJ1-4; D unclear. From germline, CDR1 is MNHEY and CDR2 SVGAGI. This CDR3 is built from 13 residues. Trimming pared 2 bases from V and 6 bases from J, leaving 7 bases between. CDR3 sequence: CASSYDRDEKLFF. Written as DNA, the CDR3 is TGTGCCAGCAGTTACGACCGGGATGAAAAACTGTTTTTT.

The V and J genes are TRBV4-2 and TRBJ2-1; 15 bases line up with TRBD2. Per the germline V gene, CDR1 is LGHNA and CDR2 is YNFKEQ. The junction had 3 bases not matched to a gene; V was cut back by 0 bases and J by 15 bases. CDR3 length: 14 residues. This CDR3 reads CASSQDGTSGRLFF. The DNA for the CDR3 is TGTGCCAGCAGCCAAGATGGGACTAGCGGGAGGTTGTTCTTC.

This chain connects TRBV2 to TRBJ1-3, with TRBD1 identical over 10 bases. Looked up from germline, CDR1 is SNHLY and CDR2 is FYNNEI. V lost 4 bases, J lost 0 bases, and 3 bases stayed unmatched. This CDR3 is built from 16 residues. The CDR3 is CASSGTGGFSGNTIYF. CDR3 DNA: TGTGCCAGCAGTGGGACAGGGGGGTTCTCTGGAAACACCATATATTTT.

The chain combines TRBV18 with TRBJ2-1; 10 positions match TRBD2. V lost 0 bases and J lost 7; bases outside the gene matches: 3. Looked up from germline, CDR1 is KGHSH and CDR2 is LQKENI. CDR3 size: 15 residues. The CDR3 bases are TGTGCCAGCTCACCACCATTAGCGGGAGGTAATGAGCAGTTCTTC. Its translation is CASSPPLAGGNEQFF.

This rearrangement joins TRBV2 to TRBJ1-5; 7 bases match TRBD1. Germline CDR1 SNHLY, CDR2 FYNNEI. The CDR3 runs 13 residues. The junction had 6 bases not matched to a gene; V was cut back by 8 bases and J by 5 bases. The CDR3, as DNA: TGTGCCAGCTTGCAGGGGGAAGATCAGCCCCAGCATTTT. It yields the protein CASLQGEDQPQHF.

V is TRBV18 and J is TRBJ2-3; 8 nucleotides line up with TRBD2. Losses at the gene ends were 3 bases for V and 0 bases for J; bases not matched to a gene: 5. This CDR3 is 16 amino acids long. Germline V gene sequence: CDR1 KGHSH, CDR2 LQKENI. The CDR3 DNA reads TGTGCCAGCTCACCGTTACTAGCGGAAAGCACAGATACGCAGTATTTT. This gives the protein CASSPLLAESTDTQYF.

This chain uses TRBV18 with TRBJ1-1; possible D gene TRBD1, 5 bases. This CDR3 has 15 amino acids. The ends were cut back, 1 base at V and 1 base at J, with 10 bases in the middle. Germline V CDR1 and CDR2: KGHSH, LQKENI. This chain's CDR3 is CASSPQGRRNTEAFF. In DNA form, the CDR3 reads TGTGCCAGCTCACCACAGGGGCGTAGGAACACTGAAGCTTTCTTT.

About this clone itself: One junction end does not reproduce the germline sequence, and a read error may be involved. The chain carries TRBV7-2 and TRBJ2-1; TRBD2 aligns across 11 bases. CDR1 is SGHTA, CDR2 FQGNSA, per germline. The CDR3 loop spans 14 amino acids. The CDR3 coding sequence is TGTGCCAGCAGCCTAGCGGGAGGACCATCTGAGCAGTTCTTC. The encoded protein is CASSLAGGPSEQFF.

CDR3 DNA sequence: TGTGCCACCGATGGGCAGGGGGCTAGCGCTAACTATGGCTACACCTTC. Translating gives CATDGQGASANYGYTF. This chain uses TRBV19 with TRBJ1-2, with 8 nucleotides matching TRBD1. V lost 10 bases, J lost 0 bases, and 13 bases stayed unmatched. Germline CDR1 and CDR2: LNHDA and SQIVND (reference sequence). The CDR3 is 16 amino acids.